The rows below give T cell receptor beta chains drawn from one sample of a study of beta chain features in type 1 diabetes. Sequencing used immunoSEQ multiplex PCR; TCRdb keeps in-frame clones, though not all of them. The sample contains a few hundred thousand clones, approximately 13% of which appear only once. The sequenced sample was naive CD4+ T cells from blood. These receptors were collected from a woman under 30 with type 1 diabetes. CDR3s include the opening cysteine and the closing phenylalanine or tryptophan. D genes are given only for firm matches. Some rows have no size entry. The others give once, few or many, or a class for an expanded clone.

>-|TRBV4-1|-|TRBJ2-3|15
CASSQAPAGADTQYF
TGCGCCAGCAGCCAAGCCCCAGCAGGGGCAGATACGCAGTATTTT
>-|TRBV28|-|TRBJ2-7|13
CASSTTGPYEQYF
TGTGCCAGCAGTACCACAGGGCCCTACGAGCAGTACTTC
>TRBD1|TRBV10-3|few|TRBJ2-5|13
CAISPQGQETQYF
TGTGCCATCAGCCCACAGGGGCAAGAGACCCAGTACTTC
>-|TRBV18|few|TRBJ2-7|14
CASSLLDEAYEQYF
TGTGCCAGCTCACTCCTCGACGAGGCCTACGAGCAGTACTTC
>TRBD1|TRBV5-1|few|TRBJ2-2|13
CASSWTGPGELFF
TGCGCCAGCAGCTGGACAGGGCCCGGGGAGCTGTTTTTT
>TRBD2|TRBV11-2|-|TRBJ2-3|15
CASSSTSGSPDTQYF
TGTGCCAGCAGCTCGACTAGCGGGAGCCCAGATACGCAGTATTTT
>-|TRBV7-2|few|TRBJ2-5|14
CASSLVAGKETQYF
TGTGCCAGCAGCTTAGTCGCCGGGAAAGAGACCCAGTACTTC
>TRBD2|TRBV9|few|TRBJ2-1|18
CASSPQGLAGFSYNEQFF
TGTGCCAGCAGCCCCCAGGGACTAGCGGGATTCTCCTACAATGAGCAGTTCTTC
>-|TRBV27|few|TRBJ1-5|19
CASSLGLSHGGRGNQPQHF
TGTGCCAGCAGTTTAGGCTTGTCCCATGGGGGCAGGGGCAATCAGCCCCAGCATTTT
>-|TRBV28|few|TRBJ1-1|13
CASSLQGGTEAFF
TGTGCCAGCAGCCTTCAAGGGGGCACTGAAGCTTTCTTT
>TRBD1|TRBV15|-|TRBJ2-1|16
CATSRERTGGEHEQFF
TGTGCCACCAGCAGAGAACGGACAGGGGGCGAACACGAGCAGTTCTTC